One sample yielded the 17 T cell receptor beta chains listed below, sequenced in a study of Graves' ophthalmopathy and Graves' hyperthyroidism. Amplified material comprised TCR beta CDR3 regions derived from RNA transcripts. Second-round multiplex PCR followed a first-round RT-PCR using HTBI primers. TCRdb recomputed calls from the multiplex PCR reads with MiXCR, one row per CDR3 protein. Here the sample spans some 200,000 distinct CDR3 sequences, around 28% being singletons. Input material: peripheral blood. The receptors come from a man aged 50-60 years with Graves' ophthalmopathy.

This rearrangement joins TRBV7-3 to TRBJ1-1; 7 bases are shared with TRBD1. This CDR3 is built from 13 residues. The ends lost 1 base at V and 8 bases at J; junction bases unmatched: 4. From germline, CDR1 is SGHTA and CDR2 FQGTGA. As DNA, the CDR3 is TGTGCCAGCAGCTTAAATAAGGGGGCAGAAGCTTTCTTT. Protein sequence: CASSLNKGAEAFF.

This clonotype was recorded at least ten times. The chain carries TRBV10-3 and TRBJ1-5; D uncertain. Germline lookup yields CDR1 ENHRY and CDR2 SYGVKD. Trimming removed 4 bases from V and 2 bases from J, with 9 bases in between. The CDR3 spans 14 residues. The CDR3 region has the DNA TGTGCCATCAGTGGACTCGGGGGCAATCAGCCCCAGCATTTT. It translates to CAISGLGGNQPQHF.

This clonotype was detected ten times or more. The chain has TRBV28 and TRBJ2-5; 9 nucleotides agree with TRBD2. In germline, CDR1 is MDHEN, CDR2 SYDVKM. The V gene end was trimmed by 5 bases and the J gene end by 2 bases; junction bases not matched to a gene: 6. The CDR3 spans 15 residues. The CDR3 here is CASSASGKLQETQYF. CDR3 DNA: TGTGCCAGCAGTGCTAGCGGGAAACTTCAAGAGACCCAGTACTTC.

This clonotype was seen at least ten times. The CDR3 bases are TGTGCCAGCAGTTTTTTGCCGAGACAGGGGGTGGGGAAAGAGACCCAGTACTTC. It yields the protein CASSFLPRQGVGKETQYF. The chain joins TRBV12-3 or TRBV12-4 to TRBJ2-5; the match to TRBD1 covers 9 bases. This CDR3 contains 18 residues. J gave up 3 bases and V 3 bases, and 14 bases lay outside the gene matches.

The genes are TRBV30 and TRBJ1-5, with TRBD1 identical over 8 bases. The CDR3 is 14 residues long. CDR1 and CDR2 from the germline V gene are GTSNPN and SVGIG (reference sequence). The trim removed 5 bases at V and 6 bases at J, leaving 9 bases unmatched. This CDR3 reads CAWDYGQGSQPQHF. CDR3 coding DNA: TGTGCCTGGGACTATGGACAGGGTAGTCAGCCCCAGCATTTT.

This clonotype was recorded many times. The rearrangement joins TRBV4-3 to TRBJ2-6, with 8 positions matching TRBD2. Germline trimming cut 6 bases from V and 3 bases from J; bases unmatched to any gene: 4. Per germline, CDR1 LGHNA and CDR2 YSLEER. The CDR3 has 15 residues. The CDR3 here is CASRAGGGGANVLTF. CDR3 bases: TGCGCCAGCAGGGCGGGAGGTGGTGGGGCCAACGTCCTGACTTTC.

This clonotype was detected ten times or more. The CDR3 DNA is TGTGCCAGCCAAGGGCCCCCCCGCGACACCGAGCAGTACTTC. Amino acid sequence: CASQGPPRDTEQYF. The chain has TRBV2 and TRBJ2-7; no clear D. Germline V gives CDR1 SNHLY, CDR2 FYNNEI. CDR3 size: 14 residues. V was shortened by 8 bases and J by 6 bases, with 20 bases between the two germline ends.

This clonotype was detected many times. The chain combines TRBV12-3 or TRBV12-4 with TRBJ1-1, with 10 bases lining up with TRBD1. The V and J ends lost 6 bases and 1 base, in that order; junction bases with no gene match: 5. CDR3 length equals 15 residues. CDR3 residues: CASSRGQGRNTEAFF. DNA of the CDR3: TGTGCCAGCAGCCGGGGACAGGGGAGGAACACTGAAGCTTTCTTT.

The sample holds many counts of this clonotype. The chain recombines TRBV7-2 with TRBJ1-1; 8 positions agree with TRBD1. Per germline, CDR1 SGHTA and CDR2 FQGNSA. The V and J ends lost 5 bases and 5 bases, in that order; junction bases with no gene match: 10. The CDR3 totals 15 residues. CDR3 protein: CASSARTGGITEAFF. The CDR3 DNA follows: TGTGCCAGCAGCGCGCGTACAGGGGGTATTACTGAAGCTTTCTTT.

This clonotype was counted many times. V usage is TRBV7-9 and J usage is TRBJ2-7; possibly TRBD2 for D (6 bases). CDR3 length: 16 amino acids. Germline CDR1 SEHNR, CDR2 FQNEAQ (reference sequence). Trimming left V 4 bases short and J 3 bases short, with 19 bases between. The CDR3 DNA follows: TGTGCCAGCAGCTGGTCGTCTACGGGTAGCGGCTACGAGCAGTACTTC. Its translation: CASSWSSTGSGYEQYF.

This clonotype was observed at least ten times. The chain combines TRBV5-1 with TRBJ2-7; D call uncertain. V lost 0 bases, J lost 7 bases, and 11 bases lay in between. Germline V gene data show CDR1 as SGHRS and CDR2 as YFSETQ. This CDR3 region has 13 residues. For the CDR3, the DNA is TGCGCCAGCAGCTTGGATATTCGGACGGAGCAGTACTTC. This translates into CASSLDIRTEQYF.

This clonotype showed up many times. This chain uses TRBV19 with TRBJ1-5, with TRBD1 matching over 8 bases. CDR1 is LNHDA, CDR2 SQIVND, per germline (reference sequence). J lost 6 bases, V lost 5 bases, and 3 bases had no gene match. This CDR3 is 13 amino acids long. The CDR3 region has the DNA TGTGCCAGTAGTCCGGACAGGGCTCAGCCCCAGCATTTT. It codes for CASSPDRAQPQHF.

There are many counts of this clonotype. The V gene is TRBV13, the J gene TRBJ2-7; D call uncertain. Germline V gene sequence: CDR1 PRHDT, CDR2 FYEKMQ (reference sequence). CDR3 size: 13 residues. V gave up 3 bases and J gave up 4 bases, with 10 bases separating them. Written as DNA, the CDR3 is TGTGCCAGCAGCTTCAACCAATATTACGAGCAGTACTTC. Protein product: CASSFNQYYEQYF.

This clonotype was detected ten times or more. The rearrangement joins TRBV4-2 to TRBJ2-2; D remains unclear. CDR1 LGHNA and CDR2 YNFKEQ come from the germline V gene. V dropped 0 bases and J dropped 4 bases, with 9 bases sitting between them. The CDR3 runs 15 residues. CDR3 nucleotides: TGTGCCAGCAGCCAAGAAGTCAAGTCCACCGGGGAGCTGTTTTTT. It codes for CASSQEVKSTGELFF.

The V gene is TRBV6-1, the J gene TRBJ2-6, with 11 positions matching TRBD2. V lost 5 bases and J lost 2; bases outside the gene matches: 5. The CDR3 length is 17 residues. Per germline, CDR1 MNHNS and CDR2 SASEGT. The CDR3 sequence: CASSQSSGRAGANVLTF. CDR3 DNA sequence: TGTGCCAGCAGTCAAAGTAGCGGGAGGGCTGGGGCCAACGTCCTGACTTTC.

This clonotype showed up many times. This rearrangement joins TRBV28 to TRBJ2-7, with D possibly matching TRBD2 (6 bases). The CDR3 is 16 amino acids. Trimming took 8 bases from V and 3 from J, leaving 23 bases between them. The germline V gene encodes CDR1 MDHEN and CDR2 SYDVKM. In nucleotides, the CDR3 is TGTGCCAGCGGAACAATCCTTAGCGGTTCTTTCTACGAGCAGTACTTC. Protein product: CASGTILSGSFYEQYF.

This clonotype occurred many times. The gene calls are TRBV28 and TRBJ2-2; TRBD1 matches at 7 bases. Germline CDR1 and CDR2: MDHEN and SYDVKM. The CDR3 is 16 residues long. J was trimmed by 0 bases and V by 5 bases; bases with no gene match: 6. The CDR3 DNA is TGTGCCAGCAGTATAGACAGGGCTGCGAACACCGGGGAGCTGTTTTTT. It translates to CASSIDRAANTGELFF.